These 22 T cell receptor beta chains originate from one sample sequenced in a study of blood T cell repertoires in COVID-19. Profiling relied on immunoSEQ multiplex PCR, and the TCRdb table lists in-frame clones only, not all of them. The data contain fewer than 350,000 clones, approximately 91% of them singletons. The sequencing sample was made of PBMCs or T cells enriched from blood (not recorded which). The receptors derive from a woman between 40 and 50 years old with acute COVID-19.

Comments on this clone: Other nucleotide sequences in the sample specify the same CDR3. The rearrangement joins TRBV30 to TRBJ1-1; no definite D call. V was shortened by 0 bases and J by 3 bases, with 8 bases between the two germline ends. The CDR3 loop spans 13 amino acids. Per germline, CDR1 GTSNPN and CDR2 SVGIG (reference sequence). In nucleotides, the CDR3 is TGTGCCTGGAGTGTACGGGGAGACACTGAAGCTTTCTTT. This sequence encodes CAWSVRGDTEAFF. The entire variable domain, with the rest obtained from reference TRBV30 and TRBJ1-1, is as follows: SQTIHQWPATLVQPVGSPLSLECTVEGTSNPNLYWYRQAAGRGLQLLFYSVGIGQISSEVPQNLSASRPQDRQFILSSKKLLLSDSGFYLCAWSVRGDTEAFFGQGTRLTVV.

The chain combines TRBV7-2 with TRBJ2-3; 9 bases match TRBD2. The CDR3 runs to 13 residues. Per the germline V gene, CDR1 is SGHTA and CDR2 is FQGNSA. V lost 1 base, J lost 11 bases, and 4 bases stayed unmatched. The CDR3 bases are TGTGCCAGCAGCTTAGAGGCTAGCGGGAAGCAGTATTTT. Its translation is CASSLEASGKQYF.

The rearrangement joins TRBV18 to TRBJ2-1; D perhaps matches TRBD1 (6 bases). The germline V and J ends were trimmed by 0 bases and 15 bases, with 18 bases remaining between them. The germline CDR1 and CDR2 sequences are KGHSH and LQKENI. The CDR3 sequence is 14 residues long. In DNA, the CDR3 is TGTGCCAGCTCACCACCGCGCGCAGGGGCCGAGGCGTTCTTC. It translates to CASSPPRAGAEAFF.

CDR3 DNA: TGTGCCAGCAGCTTGGTCGGCAGGTACCCCTACGAGCAGTACTTC. Translating it yields CASSLVGRYPYEQYF. The chain combines TRBV5-6 with TRBJ2-7; no clear D gene. CDR3 length: 15 residues. The V gene's germline CDR1 is SGHDT and CDR2 YYEEEE. Trimming removed 0 bases at V and 2 bases at J, with 12 bases between.

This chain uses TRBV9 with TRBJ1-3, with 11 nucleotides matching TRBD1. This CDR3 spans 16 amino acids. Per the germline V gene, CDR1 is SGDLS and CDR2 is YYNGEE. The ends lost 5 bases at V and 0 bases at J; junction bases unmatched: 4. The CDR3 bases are TGTGCCAGCAGGGGGACAGGGGGTTCCTCTGGAAACACCATATATTTT. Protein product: CASRGTGGSSGNTIYF.

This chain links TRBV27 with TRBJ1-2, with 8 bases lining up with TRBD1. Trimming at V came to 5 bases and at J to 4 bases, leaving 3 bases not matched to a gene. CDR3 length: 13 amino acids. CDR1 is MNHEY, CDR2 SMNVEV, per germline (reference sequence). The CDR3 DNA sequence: TGTGCCAGCAGTGGACAGGGAGGCTATGGCTACACCTTC. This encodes CASSGQGGYGYTF.

CDR3 sequence: CASRNRTGYEQYF. In DNA, the CDR3 is TGTGCCAGCAGAAACAGGACAGGCTACGAGCAGTACTTC. V is TRBV3-1 (or the pseudogene TRBV3-2) and J is TRBJ2-7; TRBD1 matches at 7 bases. Germline V gives CDR1 LGHDT, CDR2 YNNKEL (reference sequence). The junction had 5 bases not matched to a gene; V was cut back by 6 bases and J by 3 bases. CDR3 length equals 13 residues.

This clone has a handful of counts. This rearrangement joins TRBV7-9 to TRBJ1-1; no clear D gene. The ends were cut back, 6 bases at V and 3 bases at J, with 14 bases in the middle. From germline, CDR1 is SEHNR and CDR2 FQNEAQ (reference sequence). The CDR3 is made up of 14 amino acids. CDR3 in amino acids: CASRIGGPYTEAFF. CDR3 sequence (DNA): TGTGCCAGCAGGATAGGAGGGCCATACACTGAAGCTTTCTTT.

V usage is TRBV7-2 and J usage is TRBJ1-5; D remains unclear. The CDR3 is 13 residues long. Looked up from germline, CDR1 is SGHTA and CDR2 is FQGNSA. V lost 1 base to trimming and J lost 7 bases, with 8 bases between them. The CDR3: CASSLGPGQPQHF. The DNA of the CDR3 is TGTGCCAGCAGCTTAGGACCGGGGCAGCCCCAGCATTTT.

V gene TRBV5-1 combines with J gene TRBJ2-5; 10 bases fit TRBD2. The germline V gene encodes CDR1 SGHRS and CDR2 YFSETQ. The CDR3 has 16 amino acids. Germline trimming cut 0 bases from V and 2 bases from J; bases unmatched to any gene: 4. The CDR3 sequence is CASSLGLAGPQETQYF. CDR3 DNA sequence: TGCGCCAGCAGCTTGGGACTAGCGGGCCCTCAAGAGACCCAGTACTTC.

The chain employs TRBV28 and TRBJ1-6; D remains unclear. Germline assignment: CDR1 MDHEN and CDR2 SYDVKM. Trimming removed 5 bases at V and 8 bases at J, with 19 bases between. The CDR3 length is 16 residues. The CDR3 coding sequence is TGTGCCAGCAGTCCCTCGGGGAAGAGGGTGGATTCACCCCTCCACTTT. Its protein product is CASSPSGKRVDSPLHF.

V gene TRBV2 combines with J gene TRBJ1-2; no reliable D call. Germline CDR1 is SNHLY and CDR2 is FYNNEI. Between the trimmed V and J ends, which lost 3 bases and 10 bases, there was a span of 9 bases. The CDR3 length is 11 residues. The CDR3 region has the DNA TGTGCCAGCAGTGAGCAGGCGATCTACACCTTC. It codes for CASSEQAIYTF.

The DNA of the CDR3 is TGTGCCAGCAGCCAAGGTCCCCTCCCAGGTTACGAGCAGTACTTC. It translates to CASSQGPLPGYEQYF. The chain joins TRBV3-1 (or the pseudogene TRBV3-2) to TRBJ2-7; D call uncertain. The length of the CDR3 is 15 residues. V gave up 1 base and J gave up 4 bases, with 14 bases separating them. Germline V gene lookup returns CDR1 LGHDT and CDR2 YNNKEL (reference sequence).

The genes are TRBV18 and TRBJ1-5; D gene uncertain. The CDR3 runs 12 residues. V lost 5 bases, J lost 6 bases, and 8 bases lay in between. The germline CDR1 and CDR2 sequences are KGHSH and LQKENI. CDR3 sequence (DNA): TGTGCCAGCTCAAACTCATCTCAGCCCCAGCATTTT. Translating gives CASSNSSQPQHF.

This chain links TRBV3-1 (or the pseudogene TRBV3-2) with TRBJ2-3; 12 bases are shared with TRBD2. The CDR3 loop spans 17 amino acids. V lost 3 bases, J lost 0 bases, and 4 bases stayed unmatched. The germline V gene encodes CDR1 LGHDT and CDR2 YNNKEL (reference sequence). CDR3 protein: CASSQRTSGVSTDTQYF. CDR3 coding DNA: TGTGCCAGCAGCCAGCGGACTAGCGGGGTAAGCACAGATACGCAGTATTTT.

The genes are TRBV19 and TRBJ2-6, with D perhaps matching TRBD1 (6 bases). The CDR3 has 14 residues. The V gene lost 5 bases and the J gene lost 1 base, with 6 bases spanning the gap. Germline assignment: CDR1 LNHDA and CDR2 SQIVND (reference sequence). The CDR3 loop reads CASSDRSGANVLTF. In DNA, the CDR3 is TGTGCCAGTAGTGACAGGTCTGGGGCCAACGTCCTGACTTTC.

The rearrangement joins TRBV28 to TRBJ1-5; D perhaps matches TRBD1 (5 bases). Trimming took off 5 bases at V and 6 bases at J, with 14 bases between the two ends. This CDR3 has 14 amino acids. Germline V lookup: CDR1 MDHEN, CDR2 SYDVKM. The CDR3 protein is CASSGGGVGQPQHF. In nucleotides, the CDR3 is TGTGCCAGCAGTGGGGGAGGGGTTGGTCAGCCCCAGCATTTT. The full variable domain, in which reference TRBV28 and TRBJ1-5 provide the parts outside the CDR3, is DVKVTQSSRYLVKRTGEKVFLECVQDMDHENMFWYRQDPGLGLRLIYFSYDVKMKEKGDIPEGYSVSREKKERFSLILESASTNQTSMYLCASSGGGVGQPQHFGDGTRLSIL.

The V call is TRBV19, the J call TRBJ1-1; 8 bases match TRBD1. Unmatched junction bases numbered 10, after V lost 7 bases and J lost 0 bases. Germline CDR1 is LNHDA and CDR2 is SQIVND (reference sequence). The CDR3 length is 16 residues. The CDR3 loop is CASTPRTGSMNTEAFF. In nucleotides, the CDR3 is TGTGCCAGTACCCCTCGGACAGGGAGTATGAACACTGAAGCTTTCTTT. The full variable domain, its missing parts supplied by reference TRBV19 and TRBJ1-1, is DGGITQSPKYLFRKEGQNVTLSCEQNLNHDAMYWYRQDPGQGLRLIYYSQIVNDFQKGDIAEGYSVSREKKESFPLTVTSAQKNPTAFYLCASTPRTGSMNTEAFFGQGTRLTVV.

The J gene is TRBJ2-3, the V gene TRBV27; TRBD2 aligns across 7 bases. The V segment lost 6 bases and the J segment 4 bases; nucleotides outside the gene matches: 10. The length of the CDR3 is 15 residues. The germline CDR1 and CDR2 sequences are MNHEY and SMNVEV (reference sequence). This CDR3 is CASRSVGGYADTQYF. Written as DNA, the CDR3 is TGTGCCAGCAGATCCGTGGGGGGGTACGCAGATACGCAGTATTTT.

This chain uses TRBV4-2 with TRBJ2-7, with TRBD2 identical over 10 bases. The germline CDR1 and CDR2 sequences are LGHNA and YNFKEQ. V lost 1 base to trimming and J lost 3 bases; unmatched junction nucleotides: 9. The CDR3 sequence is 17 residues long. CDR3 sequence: CASSQVGGLAVSYEQYF. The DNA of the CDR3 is TGTGCCAGCAGCCAAGTGGGCGGACTAGCGGTGAGCTACGAGCAGTACTTC.

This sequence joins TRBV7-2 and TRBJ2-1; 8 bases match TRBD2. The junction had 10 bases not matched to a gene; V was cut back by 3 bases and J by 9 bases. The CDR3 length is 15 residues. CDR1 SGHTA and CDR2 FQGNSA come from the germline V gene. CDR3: CASSLGSGRMVEQFF. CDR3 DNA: TGTGCCAGCAGCTTGGGGAGCGGGAGAATGGTTGAGCAGTTCTTC.

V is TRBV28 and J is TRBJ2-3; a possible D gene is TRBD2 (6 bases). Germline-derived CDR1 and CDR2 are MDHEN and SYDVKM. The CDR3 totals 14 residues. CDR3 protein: CASQSGGPTDTQYF. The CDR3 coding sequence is TGTGCTAGCCAGAGTGGAGGGCCAACAGATACGCAGTATTTT.